This is a list of T cell receptor beta chains from one sample in a study of T cell repertoires in cytomegalovirus infection. TCRdb re-called the reads with MiXCR, one entry per CDR3 protein. The sample records some 220,000 distinct CDR3 sequences, roughly two fifths being singletons. Antigens of these TCRs are unknown. This specimen consisted of CD8+ T cells from cultured PBMCs, obtained from culture after CMV antigen stimulation. These receptors were taken from a human donor in good health (CMV status not recorded). Some clones in this sample may be carry-over from other donors' samples. CDR3s include the opening cysteine and the closing phenylalanine or tryptophan. D genes are given only for firm matches. Clone size appears in some rows only: once, few, many, or a class for an expanded clone.

v_gene	abundance	d_gene	j_gene	CDR3aa	CDR3nt
TRBV6-1	NA	TRBD1	TRBJ2-7	CASRAGTGVIDEQYF	TGTGCCAGCAGGGCCGGGACAGGGGTCATCGACGAGCAGTACTTC
TRBV7-6	few	TRBD2	TRBJ2-5	CASSLMGLAGGLQETQYF	TGTGCCAGCAGTCTAATGGGACTAGCGGGAGGGTTACAAGAGACCCAGTACTTC
TRBV12-3/TRBV12-4	NA	TRBD1	TRBJ1-5	CASSFLQGARIQPQHF	TGTGCCAGCAGTTTTCTCCAGGGGGCAAGAATTCAGCCCCAGCATTTT
TRBV3-1	NA	NA	TRBJ2-1	CASSKRDNEQFF	TGTGCCAGCAGCAAGCGGGACAATGAGCAGTTCTTC
TRBV7-6	few	TRBD2	TRBJ2-1	CASSSGLAGEWSNEQFF	TGTGCCAGCAGCTCCGGACTAGCGGGGGAGTGGAGCAATGAGCAGTTCTTC
TRBV6-2/TRBV6-3	NA	TRBD1	TRBJ1-3	CASSYSPGGDSGNSIYF	TGTGCCAGCAGTTACTCCCCAGGGGGCGACTCTGGAAACTCCATATATTTT
TRBV7-8	few	NA	TRBJ2-7	CASSLAAGAVYEQYF	TGTGCCAGCAGCTTAGCGGCGGGGGCCGTATACGAGCAGTACTTC
TRBV5-4	NA	TRBD1	TRBJ1-6	CASSHGQGDNSPLHF	TGTGCCAGCAGCCACGGACAGGGAGATAATTCACCCCTCCACTTT
TRBV12-3/TRBV12-4	NA	NA	TRBJ1-3	CASSPPDLGRIGNTIYF	TGTGCCAGCAGCCCCCCAGATCTCGGACGGATTGGAAACACCATATATTTT
TRBV6-1	NA	NA	TRBJ2-3	CASSYGIGTDTQYF	TGTGCCAGCAGTTACGGCATAGGCACAGATACGCAGTATTTT